This T cell receptor (beta chain) was profiled in a study of T cells in Graves' hyperthyroidism and ophthalmopathy. Study outcomes and limitations: Blood held most thyroid clonotypes expanded above 0.001 frequency. In validation, the model predicted ophthalmopathy. These predictions came a median roughly seven months before onset.

Between the trimmed V and J ends, which lost 7 bases and 4 bases, there was a span of 14 bases. Germline lookup yields CDR1 MNHNS and CDR2 SASEGT. This CDR3 comprises 14 residues. Details on this clonotype: Its antigen is not known.

A Clinical Activity Score of at least 3, a NOSPECS grade of at least 4 and a duration under 3 months were recorded in the ophthalmopathy patients. From approximately 9.5 ml of fresh peripheral blood, PBMCs were isolated. Researchers amplified the TCR beta CDR3 regions from RNA transcripts. The primer set for the first-round RT-PCR of the TCR CDR3 was HTBI. TCRdb fed the multiplex PCR reads into MiXCR, producing one record per CDR3 protein. Found here are about 520,000 distinct CDR3 sequences, approximately 25% of them singletons; the top ten hold 11%. The V gene is TRBV6-1, the J gene TRBJ1-5, with TRBD1 as a possible D gene (5 bases). The source is a young woman with Graves' ophthalmopathy. Sequencing was carried out using blood. The CDR3 bases are TGTGCCAGCACCCCTGGGGGGTGGAATCAGCCCCAGCATTTT. Amino acid sequence: CASTPGGWNQPQHF.